The TCR beta chain under discussion was sequenced for a study of graft-versus-host responses after intestinal transplantation. Study at large: Anti-thymocyte globulin was used for induction in all recipients, who then took tacrolimus and steroids for roughly 3 years. Points from the study as a whole: Peak circulating GvH clone levels tracked with early post-transplant HvG declines. Recipient bone marrow held GvH clones, some seen earlier in ileum or blood.

Note on this clone: What it recognizes is unknown.

TCRdb's copy holds only in-frame clones and misses some; the assay was immunoSEQ multiplex PCR. The data hold about 120,000 clones, with about 92% observed a single time. This CDR3 spans 17 amino acids. Germline V CDR1 and CDR2: SGHKS, YYEKEE (reference sequence). Trimming cost V 4 bases and J 2 bases; bases outside gene matches: 10. This sequence joins TRBV5-5 and TRBJ2-1, with TRBD2 matching 9 bases. Sequences were derived from unstimulated CD8+ T cells sorted from spleen or lymph node cells, sampled before transplant. This receptor was taken from a human donor who was the organ donor for an intestinal transplant. The CDR3 coding sequence is TGTGCCAGCAGCACCTTTCTAGCGGGAAGCCCCTACAATGAGCAGTTCTTC. It translates to CASSTFLAGSPYNEQFF.